This T cell receptor (beta chain) originates from a study of cytotoxic CD8 clonotypes in ibrutinib-treated CLL. Study as a whole: A mean of around 270,000 productive templates and 94,082 productive rearrangements was obtained per sample. Study results and limitations: Clonality increased with ibrutinib response but returned toward baseline at progression. Public clonotypes were uncommon and contracted or stayed stable on treatment.

Profiled with immunoSEQ multiplex PCR; TCRdb holds only in-frame clones, not every one. This sample has 150,000 or so clones, with over 65% found just once. This clone was counted only a few times. Its antigen is still unknown. V was trimmed by 1 base and J by 2 bases, leaving 9 bases between them. Per germline, CDR1 MDHEN and CDR2 SYDVKM. The CDR3 has 15 residues. V gene TRBV28 combines with J gene TRBJ2-4, with D maybe TRBD2 (6 bases). This sequence originates from a human donor with chronic lymphocytic leukemia. The specimen was PBMCs, collected after 12 months of ibrutinib treatment. The CDR3 region has the DNA TGTGCCAGCAGTTTATCTCGGGGGACCAAAAACATTCAGTACTTC. This gives the protein CASSLSRGTKNIQYF.